A selection of T cell receptor beta chains follows, all from one sample in a study of cytomegalovirus exposure and HLA in healthy donors. Generated by immunoSEQ multiplex PCR, the TCRdb table keeps only in-frame clones and is missing some. The sample lists around 160,000 clones, around 81% occurring once. The specimen was PBMCs. These receptors were taken from a woman aged 40 to 49 in good health and CMV-seronegative. Both conserved end residues are part of each CDR3. A D gene is named only where the DNA matches it firmly. The size entry is marked missing in some rows and otherwise reads once, few, many or a size class.

d_call	v_call	cdr3_length	clone_size	j_call	cdr3_aa	cdr3_nt
TRBD2	TRBV11-1	15	few	TRBJ2-7	CASRHTSGVTYEQYF	TGTGCCAGCAGACACACTAGCGGGGTTACCTACGAGCAGTACTTC
TRBD2	TRBV30	16	-	TRBJ2-3	CAWMVAGGRSTDTQYF	TGTGCCTGGATGGTGGCGGGAGGGAGGAGCACAGATACGCAGTATTTT
-	TRBV19	14	-	TRBJ2-7	CASKPSYSSYEQYF	TGTGCCAGTAAGCCCAGCTACAGCTCCTACGAGCAGTACTTC
-	TRBV29-1	12	once	TRBJ2-7	CSVVAVSYEQYF	TGCAGCGTTGTGGCCGTCTCCTACGAGCAGTACTTC
-	TRBV7-9	13	-	TRBJ2-1	CASSQTNNNEQFF	TGTGCCAGCAGTCAGACTAATAACAATGAGCAGTTCTTC
-	TRBV29-1	13	-	TRBJ2-5	CSVRDRGWETQYF	TGCAGCGTCAGGGACCGGGGGTGGGAGACCCAGTACTTC
TRBD2	TRBV30	12	-	TRBJ2-1	CAWSVRGAIQFF	TGTGCCTGGAGTGTGCGGGGGGCGATCCAGTTCTTC
TRBD2	TRBV4-1	18	-	TRBJ2-3	CASSQGSRLAISTDTQYF	TGCGCCAGCAGCCAAGGGTCGAGACTAGCGATATCAACCGATACGCAGTATTTT
-	TRBV7-6	15	-	TRBJ2-7	CASSLYPLTVYEQYF	TGTGCCAGCAGCTTATATCCCCTGACAGTTTACGAGCAGTACTTC
-	TRBV7-3	15	once	TRBJ2-1	CASSLEGSSYNEQFF	TGTGCCAGCAGCTTAGAGGGCAGCTCCTACAATGAGCAGTTCTTC
-	TRBV5-1	14	-	TRBJ2-7	CASSHSISSAEQYF	TGCGCCAGCAGCCATAGTATAAGCTCTGCCGAGCAGTACTTC
-	TRBV19	15	few	TRBJ1-3	CASNEGRGIENTIYF	TGTGCCAGTAACGAGGGCCGGGGAATCGAAAACACCATATATTTT
TRBD2	TRBV5-1	17	-	TRBJ2-1	CASSLVLAGGRGNEQFF	TGCGCCAGCAGCTTGGTTCTAGCGGGAGGACGCGGTAATGAGCAGTTCTTC
TRBD2	TRBV7-9	16	once	TRBJ2-5	CASSLGTSGAEETQYF	TGTGCCAGCAGCTTAGGGACTAGCGGGGCAGAAGAGACCCAGTACTTC
TRBD2	TRBV29-1	15	-	TRBJ2-7	CSVWGTSGRRYEQYF	TGCAGCGTTTGGGGGACTAGCGGGAGACGGTACGAGCAGTACTTC
-	TRBV28	12	-	TRBJ1-1	CASSHGSTEAFF	TGTGCCAGCAGCCACGGGTCGACTGAAGCTTTCTTT
TRBD2	TRBV19	15	-	TRBJ2-7	CASSRRLAGGYEQYF	TGTGCCAGTAGTAGACGACTAGCGGGAGGTTACGAGCAGTACTTC
TRBD1	TRBV28	14	-	TRBJ2-5	CASSQGVIGETQYF	TGTGCCAGCAGTCAGGGGGTAATAGGAGAGACCCAGTACTTC
TRBD2	TRBV2	18	-	TRBJ2-5	CASSDGTSGIREGETQYF	TGTGCCAGCAGTGATGGGACTAGCGGGATCCGGGAGGGAGAGACCCAGTACTTC
-	TRBV30	12	-	TRBJ1-1	CAWRRLYTEAFF	TGTGCCTGGAGGCGACTTTACACTGAAGCTTTCTTT
TRBD1	TRBV10-3	13	few	TRBJ1-1	CATTGGVNTEAFF	TGTGCCACTACAGGGGGAGTGAACACTGAAGCTTTCTTT
-	TRBV29-1	14	once	TRBJ1-1	CSVAGGGVNTEAFF	TGCAGCGTTGCGGGCGGAGGGGTGAACACTGAAGCTTTCTTT
TRBD1	TRBV30	14	-	TRBJ2-2	CALSGTGNTGELFF	TGTGCCTTGTCCGGGACAGGGAACACCGGGGAGCTGTTTTTT
-	TRBV6-5	13	-	TRBJ2-1	CASSYALTNEQFF	TGTGCCAGCAGTTACGCCCTAACCAATGAGCAGTTCTTC
TRBD2	TRBV11-1	13	once	TRBJ2-5	CASSLIAGETQYF	TGTGCCAGCAGCTTAATAGCGGGAGAGACCCAGTACTTC
-	TRBV7-9	14	-	TRBJ2-7	CASSLNSQSYEQYF	TGTGCCAGCAGCTTAAACAGCCAATCCTACGAGCAGTACTTC
TRBD2	TRBV5-4	16	-	TRBJ2-3	CASSLGLAGDTDTQYF	TGTGCCAGCAGCTTGGGACTAGCGGGAGACACAGATACGCAGTATTTT
-	TRBV27	13	-	TRBJ2-7	CASSLSGLNEQYF	TGTGCCAGCAGTTTGTCAGGGCTCAACGAGCAGTACTTC
TRBD1	TRBV27	17	-	TRBJ1-2	CASSLSSRTGDFYGYTF	TGTGCCAGCAGTTTATCCTCCCGGACAGGGGATTTCTATGGCTACACCTTC
TRBD2	TRBV5-4	16	once	TRBJ2-5	CASSLRDSGKTETQYF	TGTGCCAGCAGCCTGAGGGATAGCGGGAAAACGGAGACCCAGTACTTC
-	TRBV30	16	-	TRBJ1-5	CAWSPPGGRPNQPQHF	TGTGCCTGGAGTCCCCCGGGGGGTAGACCTAATCAGCCCCAGCATTTT
-	TRBV28	14	few	TRBJ1-4	CASQGGGEDEKLFF	TGTGCCAGCCAGGGAGGCGGGGAGGATGAAAAACTGTTTTTT
-	TRBV5-5	16	-	TRBJ1-3	CASSLAAGLSGNTIYF	TGTGCCAGCAGCTTGGCCGCAGGCCTCTCTGGAAACACCATATATTTT